Included here is one TCR beta chain sequence, with context. Its target is not known. Clones were read by immunoSEQ multiplex PCR, and TCRdb kept only the in-frame ones, dropping some. The table includes about 81,000 clones, around four fifths detected once. This specimen belongs to a study of vaccination effects on CD4 cells after COVID-19. Overall study: After the second dose, samples were taken at median day 72.

ViraFEST used viral peptide pools to expand antigen-specific CD4+ T cells before sequencing. When around 10 days of culture had elapsed, CD4+ T cells were isolated. Participants got two doses of BNT162b2 or mRNA-1273 vaccine. Culturing of around 1.9 million PBMC per well took place with about 10 IU/ml IL-2 and around 10 ug/ml peptides. General study points: Healthy vaccine recipients' vaccine-induced clones were almost all SARS-CoV-2 mono-reactive.

This clonotype originated in a human donor who received a COVID-19 vaccine. The sample consisted of CD4+ T cells from PBMCs cultured with HCoV-OC43 spike peptides, taken after COVID-19 vaccination. The subset is: HCoV-OC43 spike overlapping peptide pool stimulation.

The CDR3 DNA reads TGCAGCGTTAGGACAGGGAACTATGGCTACACCTTC. Translation gives CSVRTGNYGYTF. The chain uses TRBV29-1 and TRBJ1-2, with 8 nucleotides matching TRBD1. V was clipped by 5 bases and J by 2 bases; unmatched bases: 1. The CDR3 has 12 residues. CDR1 SQVTM and CDR2 ANQGSEA come from the germline V gene.